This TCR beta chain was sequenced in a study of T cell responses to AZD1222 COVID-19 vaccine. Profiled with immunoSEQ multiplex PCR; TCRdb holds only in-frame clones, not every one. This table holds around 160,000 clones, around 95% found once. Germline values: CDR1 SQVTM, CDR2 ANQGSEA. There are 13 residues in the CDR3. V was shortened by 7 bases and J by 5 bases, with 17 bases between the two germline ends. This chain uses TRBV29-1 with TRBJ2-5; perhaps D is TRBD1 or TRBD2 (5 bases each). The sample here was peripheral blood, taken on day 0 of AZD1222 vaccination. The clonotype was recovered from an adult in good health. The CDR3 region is CSAERGAGETQYF. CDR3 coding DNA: TGCAGCGCCGAGAGAGGGGCGGGTGAGACCCAGTACTTC.